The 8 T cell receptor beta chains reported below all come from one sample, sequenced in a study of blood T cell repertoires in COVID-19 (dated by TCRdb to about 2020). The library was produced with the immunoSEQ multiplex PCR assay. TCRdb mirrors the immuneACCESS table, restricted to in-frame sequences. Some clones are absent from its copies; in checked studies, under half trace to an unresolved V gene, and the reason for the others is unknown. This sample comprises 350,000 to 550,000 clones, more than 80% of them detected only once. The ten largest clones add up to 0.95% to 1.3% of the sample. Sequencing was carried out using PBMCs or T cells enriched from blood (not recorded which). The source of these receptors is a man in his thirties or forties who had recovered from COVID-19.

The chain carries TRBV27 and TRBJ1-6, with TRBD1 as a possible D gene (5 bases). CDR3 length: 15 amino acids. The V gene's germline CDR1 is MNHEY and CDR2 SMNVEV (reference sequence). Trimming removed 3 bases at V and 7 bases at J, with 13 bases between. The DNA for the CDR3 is TGTGCCAGCAGTTTGACAAGGGGTCAGAATTCACCCCTCCACTTT. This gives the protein CASSLTRGQNSPLHF.

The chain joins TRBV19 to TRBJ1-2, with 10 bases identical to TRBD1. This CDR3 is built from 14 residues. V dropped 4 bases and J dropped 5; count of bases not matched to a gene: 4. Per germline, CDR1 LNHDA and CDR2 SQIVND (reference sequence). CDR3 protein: CASSKRQGAYGYTF. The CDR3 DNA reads TGTGCCAGTAGTAAAAGACAGGGGGCTTATGGCTACACCTTC.

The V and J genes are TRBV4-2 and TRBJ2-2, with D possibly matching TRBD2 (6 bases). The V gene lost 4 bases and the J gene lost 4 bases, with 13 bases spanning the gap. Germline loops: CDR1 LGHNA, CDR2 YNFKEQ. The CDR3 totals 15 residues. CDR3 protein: CASSPISGLTGELFF. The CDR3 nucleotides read TGTGCCAGCAGCCCAATTAGCGGACTCACCGGGGAGCTGTTTTTT.

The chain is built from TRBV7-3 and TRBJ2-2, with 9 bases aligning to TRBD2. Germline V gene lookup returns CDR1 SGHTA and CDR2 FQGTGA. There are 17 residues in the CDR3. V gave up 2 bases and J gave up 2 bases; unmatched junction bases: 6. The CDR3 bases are TGTGCCAGCAGCTTATTAAGGACTAGCGTTAACACCGGGGAGCTGTTTTTT. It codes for CASSLLRTSVNTGELFF.

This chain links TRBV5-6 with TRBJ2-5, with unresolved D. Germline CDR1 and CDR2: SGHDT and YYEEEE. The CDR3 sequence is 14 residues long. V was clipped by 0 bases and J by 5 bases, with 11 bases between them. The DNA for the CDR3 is TGTGCCAGCAGCTTGGATCCGACATTGGAGACCCAGTACTTC. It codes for CASSLDPTLETQYF.

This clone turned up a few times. The CDR3 spells CASRPTGINEKLFF. CDR3 DNA: TGTGCCAGTAGACCGACAGGGATAAATGAAAAACTGTTTTTT. The chain links TRBV19 to TRBJ1-4; TRBD1 agrees at 7 bases. This CDR3 has 14 amino acids. Per the germline V gene, CDR1 is LNHDA and CDR2 is SQIVND (reference sequence). V lost 6 bases to trimming and J lost 5 bases; unmatched junction nucleotides: 6.

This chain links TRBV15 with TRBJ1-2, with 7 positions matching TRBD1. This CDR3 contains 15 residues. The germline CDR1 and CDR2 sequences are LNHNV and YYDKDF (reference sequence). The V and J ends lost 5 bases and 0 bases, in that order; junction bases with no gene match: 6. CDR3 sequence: CATSVDRPANYGYTF. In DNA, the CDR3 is TGTGCCACCAGCGTGGACAGGCCTGCTAACTATGGCTACACCTTC. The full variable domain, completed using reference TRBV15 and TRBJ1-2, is DAMVIQNPRYQVTQFGKPVTLSCSQTLNHNVMYWYQQKSSQAPKLLFHYYDKDFNNEADTPDNFQSRRPNTSFCFLDIRSPGLGDTAMYLCATSVDRPANYGYTFGSGTRLTVV.

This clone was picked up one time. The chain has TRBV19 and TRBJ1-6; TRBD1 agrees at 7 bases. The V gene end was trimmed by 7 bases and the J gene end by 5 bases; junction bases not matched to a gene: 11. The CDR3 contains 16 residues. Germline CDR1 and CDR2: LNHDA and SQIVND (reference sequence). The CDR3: CASKANTGDDNSPLHF. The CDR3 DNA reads TGTGCCAGTAAGGCCAACACAGGGGATGATAATTCACCCCTCCACTTT.